Only one count was recorded for the clone carrying this T cell receptor beta chain. Profiled with immunoSEQ multiplex PCR; TCRdb holds only in-frame clones, not every one. The sample has 37,000 or so clones, 85% to 90% seen once; the top ten hold about 12%. The data were taken from a study of blood T cell repertoires in COVID-19. Whole-study context: The cDNA or gDNA used as material had been derived from T cells, B-cell-depleted T cells, or PBMCs.

The V segment lost 2 bases and the J segment 7 bases; nucleotides outside the gene matches: 7. Germline assignment: CDR1 ENHRY and CDR2 SYGVKD. CDR3 length: 14 residues. The sequenced sample was peripheral blood. The sequence derives from a man between 65 and 85 years old with acute or convalescent COVID-19. The V call is TRBV10-3, the J call TRBJ2-5, with TRBD1 matching 7 bases. CDR3 coding DNA: TGTGCCATCAGTGAGGGGTGGAGACAGGGGACCCAGTACTTC. Encoded protein: CAISEGWRQGTQYF.